Sequencing of this T cell receptor beta chain was carried out in a study of siplizumab effects on memory and regulatory T cells. V was pared by 3 bases and J by 4 bases, with 8 bases of the junction left unmatched. CDR3 length: 15 amino acids. CDR1 is KGHSH and CDR2 is LQKENI in the germline V gene. Assays captured 95,000 to 100,000 TCR templates per sample. Measured with immunoSEQ multiplex PCR; TCRdb has only the in-frame clones, and not every one. In the table there are some 75,000 clones, approximately 93% of which are singletons. The sequencing sample was made of CD8+ T cells sorted from blood. The TCR was taken from a human donor in good health. The chain carries TRBV18 and TRBJ2-7; 8 nucleotides agree with TRBD2. This chain's CDR3 is CASSPPGGMGYEQYF. The CDR3 DNA is TGTGCCAGCTCACCCCCGGGGGGGATGGGTTACGAGCAGTACTTC.